A selection of T cell receptor beta chains follows, all from one sample in a study of beta chain features in type 1 diabetes. Method: immunoSEQ multiplex PCR; TCRdb's copy keeps in-frame clones and lacks some. The table has about 300,000 clones, roughly 13% seen once. Sequencing was carried out using naive CD4+ T cells from blood. The receptors stem from a woman aged 18-29 years with type 1 diabetes. CDR3s include the opening cysteine and the closing phenylalanine or tryptophan. The D gene is left open where the match is weak. Clone size is shown for a subset of rows, as once, few, many or a class of expanded clone.

CATSREPSADTGELFF TGTGCCACCAGCAGAGAGCCTAGCGCTGACACCGGGGAGCTGTTTTTT TRBJ2-2 few . TRBV15
CASSPSYGYESTEAFF TGTGCCAGCAGCCCTAGCTATGGGTATGAGTCGACTGAAGCTTTCTTT TRBJ1-1 . . TRBV5-4
CASSCSGLALTGELFF TGCGCCAGCAGTTGCTCGGGACTAGCGTTAACCGGGGAGCTGTTTTTT TRBJ2-2 . TRBD2 TRBV23-1
CASGATPNTGELFF TGTGCCAGCGGGGCCACGCCGAACACCGGGGAGCTGTTTTTT TRBJ2-2 . . TRBV28
CASGSAEGAKNIQYF TGTGCCAGCGGCTCGGCGGAGGGGGCCAAAAACATTCAGTACTTC TRBJ2-4 . . TRBV6-5
CASSQEGGSGTQYF TGCGCCAGCAGCCAAGAAGGAGGGTCGGGGACCCAGTACTTC TRBJ2-5 many . TRBV4-3
CASSGTGNQPQHF TGTGCCAGCAGTGGGACTGGGAATCAGCCCCAGCATTTT TRBJ1-5 . . TRBV2
CASSLWGATYGYTF TGTGCCAGCAGTTTATGGGGGGCGACGTATGGCTACACCTTC TRBJ1-2 few . TRBV28
CASSLYSEGTDTQYF TGTGCCAGCAGCTTATACAGCGAGGGAACAGATACGCAGTATTTT TRBJ2-3 . . TRBV7-3
CASTGQGTGIYEQYF TGTGCCAGCACCGGGCAGGGGACAGGGATCTACGAGCAGTACTTC TRBJ2-7 few TRBD1 TRBV2
CASSRSGGQFYGYTF TGTGCCAGCAGCCGGTCCGGTGGACAGTTCTATGGCTACACCTTC TRBJ1-2 few . TRBV7-9
CASSLEGFGETQYF TGTGCCAGCAGCTTGGAGGGATTCGGGGAGACCCAGTACTTC TRBJ2-5 . . TRBV4-2
CASSPGTSGRAGVYEQYF TGCGCCAGCAGCCCCGGGACTAGCGGGAGGGCCGGGGTATACGAGCAGTACTTC TRBJ2-7 few TRBD2 TRBV5-1
CASSEAGRGRVFF TGTGCCAGCAGTGAAGCGGGCAGGGGGCGGGTGTTTTTT TRBJ1-4 . TRBD1 TRBV2
CASSLLAGGGNEQFF TGCGCCAGCAGCTTACTAGCGGGAGGGGGGAATGAGCAGTTCTTC TRBJ2-1 . TRBD2 TRBV5-1
CASSSSGTGDYGYTF TGTGCCAGCAGTTCATCCGGGACAGGAGACTATGGCTACACCTTC TRBJ1-2 . TRBD1 TRBV27
CSVVWRRGRDNEQFF TGCAGCGTTGTCTGGAGGCGGGGGCGCGACAATGAGCAGTTCTTC TRBJ2-1 . . TRBV29-1
CASRLAGAGEQYF TGCGCCAGCAGACTAGCGGGAGCTGGGGAGCAGTACTTC TRBJ2-7 few TRBD2 TRBV10-2
CATSRALAISTDTQYF TGTGCCACCAGCCGGGCACTAGCGATTAGTACAGATACGCAGTATTTT TRBJ2-3 . TRBD2 TRBV15
CASSLQSGGGYEQYF TGTGCCAGCAGCCTGCAATCGGGAGGGGGCTACGAGCAGTACTTC TRBJ2-7 . TRBD2 TRBV11-2
CASSYSLDRVNNEQFF TGTGCCAGCAGTTACTCGTTGGACAGGGTAAACAATGAGCAGTTCTTC TRBJ2-1 few TRBD1 TRBV6-5
CASSGQGASQETQYF TGTGCCAGCAGTGGCCAGGGCGCGTCACAAGAGACCCAGTACTTC TRBJ2-5 . . TRBV2
CASSLLSGLNEKLFF TGTGCCAGCAGCTTGCTGTCAGGTCTAAATGAAAAACTGTTTTTT TRBJ1-4 . . TRBV5-6
CAWSRLPGIMNTEAFF TGTGCCTGGAGCAGATTGCCAGGGATAATGAACACTGAAGCTTTCTTT TRBJ1-1 few . TRBV30
CASSLGSYGYTF TGTGCCAGCAGCCTCGGGAGCTATGGCTACACCTTC TRBJ1-2 . . TRBV28
CASSIDLSSQPQHF TGTGCCAGTAGTATAGATTTGTCCAGTCAGCCCCAGCATTTT TRBJ1-5 . . TRBV19
CASSLGLANTDTQYF TGTGCCAGCAGCCTAGGACTAGCGAACACAGATACGCAGTATTTT TRBJ2-3 few TRBD2 TRBV6-5
CASSIGVRSATQYF TGTGCCAGTAGTATCGGGGTTCGTTCGGCGACCCAGTACTTC TRBJ2-5 once . TRBV19
CASRLRTEAFF TGTGCCAGCAGATTGCGAACTGAAGCTTTCTTT TRBJ1-1 . . TRBV6-1
CASSQESGSGELFF TGCGCCAGCAGCCAAGAGTCAGGATCCGGGGAGCTGTTTTTT TRBJ2-2 . . TRBV4-1
CASSGQGLSYEQYF TGTGCCAGCAGCGGACAGGGGCTTTCCTACGAGCAGTACTTC TRBJ2-7 . TRBD1 TRBV7-9
CASKREGGNEQFF TGTGCCAGCAAGCGGGAGGGTGGTAATGAGCAGTTCTTC TRBJ2-1 few TRBD2 TRBV27
CASSFGPNQETQYF TGTGCCAGCAGCTTTGGGCCCAACCAAGAGACCCAGTACTTC TRBJ2-5 few . TRBV7-2
CASGGGTGYTEAFF TGTGCTAGTGGGGGCGGGACAGGGTACACTGAAGCTTTCTTT TRBJ1-1 few TRBD1 TRBV12-5
CAWICSLREFPISYEQYF TGTGCCTGGATTTGTAGTTTGCGGGAGTTCCCTATCTCCTACGAGCAGTACTTC TRBJ2-7 . TRBD2 TRBV30
CASSAGQGAGEQYF TGCGCCAGCAGCGCGGGACAGGGGGCCGGGGAGCAGTACTTC TRBJ2-7 few TRBD1 TRBV5-1
CASRDRYNEQFF TGTGCCAGCAGGGACAGGTACAATGAGCAGTTCTTC TRBJ2-1 . TRBD1 TRBV28
CASSFSPTGVPNTEAFF TGTGCCAGCAGCTTTTCTCCCACAGGGGTCCCGAACACTGAAGCTTTCTTT TRBJ1-1 . TRBD1 TRBV7-2
CASSLQDREGNEQFF TGTGCCAGCAGCTTACAGGACAGGGAAGGCAATGAGCAGTTCTTC TRBJ2-1 . TRBD1 TRBV28
CASSPEQAGSYEQYF TGCGCCAGCAGCCCCGAACAGGCCGGCTCCTACGAGCAGTACTTC TRBJ2-7 . . TRBV5-1
CASSLAGGENIQYF TGTGCCAGCAGCTTAGCAGGCGGGGAAAACATTCAGTACTTC TRBJ2-4 few . TRBV7-8
CAWSVTAYNSPLHF TGTGCCTGGAGTGTGACAGCATATAATTCACCCCTCCACTTT TRBJ1-6 few . TRBV30
CASSLTTGREQFF TGCGCCAGCAGCTTGACTACAGGGCGTGAGCAGTTCTTC TRBJ2-1 . . TRBV5-1
CASSRSVEHHSTDTQYF TGTGCCAGCAGCCGAAGCGTGGAGCACCATAGCACAGATACGCAGTATTTT TRBJ2-3 . . TRBV27
CAWSGQRYEQYF TGTGCCTGGAGTGGACAGCGCTACGAGCAGTACTTC TRBJ2-7 few . TRBV30
CASSVAGWETQYF TGTGCCAGCAGTGTAGCGGGGTGGGAGACCCAGTACTTC TRBJ2-5 few TRBD2 TRBV6-5
CASSVGAASSYNEQFF TGTGCCAGCAGCGTAGGCGCGGCGAGCTCCTACAATGAGCAGTTCTTC TRBJ2-1 . . TRBV9
CASSLAYPGGPQHF TGCGCCAGCAGCTTGGCGTACCCAGGAGGGCCCCAGCATTTT TRBJ1-5 few . TRBV5-1
CASSPGTSGRSHREQFF TGCGCCAGCAGCCCCGGGACTAGCGGGAGGAGTCACCGCGAGCAGTTCTTC TRBJ2-1 few TRBD2 TRBV4-3
CASSATLGAVYEQYF TGTGCCAGCTCAGCAACTCTGGGGGCAGTCTACGAGCAGTACTTC TRBJ2-7 . . TRBV18
CASSQNVDGDYGYTF TGTGCCAGCTCACAAAACGTTGACGGAGACTATGGCTACACCTTC TRBJ1-2 few . TRBV18
CASSGRRETQYF TGTGCCAGCAGTGGCCGCCGGGAGACCCAGTACTTC TRBJ2-5 . . TRBV2